This entry lists 27 T cell receptor beta chains sequenced from one sample in a study of cytomegalovirus exposure and HLA in healthy donors. Amplification used 60 Vbeta primers and 13 Jbeta primers. The table came from immunoSEQ multiplex PCR; TCRdb's copy has only in-frame clones and leaves some out. The repertoire includes some 130,000 clones, 66% of them detected once, and 1.5% to 2% sits in the top ten. Sample: PBMCs. These receptors were obtained from a human donor in good health.

This chain connects TRBV4-1 to TRBJ2-7; D might be TRBD2 (6 bases). The CDR3 runs to 15 residues. The V gene's germline CDR1 is MGHRA and CDR2 YSYEKL. The V end was cut by 1 base, the J end by 7 bases, with 17 bases between. As DNA, the CDR3 is TGCGCCAGCAGCCAAGGAGTGAGGAGGGGCTGGGAGCAGTACTTC. Translation gives CASSQGVRRGWEQYF.

The chain links TRBV7-3 to TRBJ2-3; D ambiguous. The V end lost 1 base, the J end lost 0 bases, and 8 bases lay between the germline ends. This CDR3 has 15 amino acids. Germline lookup yields CDR1 SGHTA and CDR2 FQGTGA. As DNA, the CDR3 is TGTGCCAGCAGCTTAAGGTTCACTAGCACAGATACGCAGTATTTT. It is translated as CASSLRFTSTDTQYF.

The V call is TRBV6-5, the J call TRBJ2-1; 7 bases are shared with TRBD2. Unmatched junction bases numbered 11, after V lost 6 bases and J lost 6 bases. Germline V gene lookup returns CDR1 MNHEY and CDR2 SVGAGI. The CDR3 covers 15 residues. For the CDR3, the DNA is TGTGCCAGCAGCCTAGGACTAGTCCCCATCAATGAGCAGTTCTTC. The encoded protein is CASSLGLVPINEQFF.

This clone was observed a few times. V and J are TRBV19 and TRBJ2-6, with 10 bases that match TRBD2. Trimming cost V 1 base and J 1 base; bases outside gene matches: 13. Germline loops: CDR1 LNHDA, CDR2 SQIVND (reference sequence). The CDR3 loop spans 21 amino acids. CDR3 sequence (DNA): TGTGCCAGTAGTATAGGAAGGGCTAGCGGGAGTTTATTTTCTGGGGCCAACGTCCTGACTTTC. This translates into CASSIGRASGSLFSGANVLTF.

The chain is built from TRBV18 and TRBJ1-5; D not certain. Germline lookup yields CDR1 KGHSH and CDR2 LQKENI. The CDR3 is 13 residues long. With 6 bases removed from V and 3 bases from J, the gap between germline ends came to 9 bases. CDR3 sequence (DNA): TGTGCCAGCTCCCAGGCTGACAATCAGCCCCAGCATTTT. Translated: CASSQADNQPQHF. Full variable domain (missing parts from reference TRBV18 and TRBJ1-5): NAGVMQNPRHLVRRRGQEARLRCSPMKGHSHVYWYRQLPEEGLKFMVYLQKENIIDESGMPKERFSAEFPKEGPSILRIQQVVRGDSAAYFCASSQADNQPQHFGDGTRLSIL.

The gene calls are TRBV7-3 and TRBJ2-2, with 10 bases that match TRBD2. The length of the CDR3 is 17 residues. From germline, CDR1 is SGHTA and CDR2 FQGTGA. Unmatched junction bases numbered 7, after V lost 2 bases and J lost 4 bases. This CDR3 is CASSLSGLAGATGELFF. The DNA of the CDR3 is TGTGCCAGCAGCTTATCTGGCCTAGCGGGAGCCACCGGGGAGCTGTTTTTT. Full variable domain (rest looked up from reference TRBV7-3 and TRBJ2-2): GAGVSQTPSNKVTEKGKYVELRCDPISGHTALYWYRQSLGQGPEFLIYFQGTGAADDSGLPNDRFFAVRPEGSVSTLKIQRTERGDSAVYLCASSLSGLAGATGELFFGEGSRLTVL.

The chain is built from TRBV18 and TRBJ2-1; maybe TRBD1 (5 bases). With 3 bases removed from V and 0 bases from J, the gap between germline ends came to 9 bases. The germline gives CDR1 KGHSH, CDR2 LQKENI. This CDR3 is built from 15 residues. CDR3 sequence: CASSPARDSYNEQFF. The CDR3, as DNA: TGTGCCAGCTCACCCGCCAGGGACTCCTACAATGAGCAGTTCTTC.

This rearrangement joins TRBV4-3 to TRBJ2-2; 8 bases are shared with TRBD1. The V gene's germline CDR1 is LGHNA and CDR2 YSLEER. This CDR3 is built from 15 residues. Trimming removed 3 bases from V and 6 bases from J; junction bases left unmatched: 6. In DNA, the CDR3 is TGCGCCAGCAGCCAGAAGACAGGGGATGCCGGGGAGCTGTTTTTT. Translation: CASSQKTGDAGELFF.

The rearrangement joins TRBV2 to TRBJ2-1; 8 nucleotides line up with TRBD2. Germline values: CDR1 SNHLY, CDR2 FYNNEI. Losses at the gene ends were 4 bases for V and 10 bases for J; bases not matched to a gene: 9. This CDR3 has 14 residues. The CDR3 reads CASSGVSGIEEQFF. The CDR3 DNA reads TGTGCCAGCAGTGGGGTTAGCGGGATAGAGGAGCAGTTCTTC.

This clone appeared a single time. The chain couples TRBV18 to TRBJ1-4; D remains ambiguous. The V end was cut by 1 base, the J end by 8 bases, with 14 bases between. There are 15 residues in the CDR3. The germline gives CDR1 KGHSH, CDR2 LQKENI. DNA for the CDR3: TGTGCCAGCTCACCACTCCAACACGGCGGGGAAAAACTGTTTTTT. The encoded protein is CASSPLQHGGEKLFF.

The CDR3 loop is CASSHRDYEQYF. CDR3 coding DNA: TGTGCCAGCAGTCACAGGGACTACGAGCAGTACTTC. The chain is built from TRBV6-6 and TRBJ2-7, with D possibly being TRBD1 (6 bases). Deletions cut 5 bases from V and 3 bases from J, with 8 bases between. This CDR3 spans 12 amino acids. In germline, CDR1 is MNHNY, CDR2 SVGAGI (reference sequence).

The J gene is TRBJ2-7, the V gene TRBV5-1; 9 bases agree with TRBD1. The V gene end was trimmed by 4 bases and the J gene end by 5 bases; junction bases not matched to a gene: 7. There are 14 residues in the CDR3. Germline V gives CDR1 SGHRS, CDR2 YFSETQ. CDR3 in DNA: TGCGCCAGCAGCCTCCGGGACAGGGCCCACGAGCAGTACTTC. This encodes CASSLRDRAHEQYF.

The chain uses TRBV6-1 and TRBJ1-5, with D perhaps TRBD1 (6 bases). Germline CDR1 is MNHNS and CDR2 is SASEGT. Trimming shortened V by 6 bases and J by 2 bases, and 14 bases separated the two germline ends. The CDR3 covers 15 residues. The CDR3 DNA is TGTGCCAGCAGACCCCTACCAGGGGGCAATCAGCCCCAGCATTTT. It is translated as CASRPLPGGNQPQHF.

The chain recombines TRBV11-3 with TRBJ2-1; 14 nucleotides match TRBD2. The CDR3 totals 16 residues. The V segment lost 4 bases and the J segment 8 bases; nucleotides outside the gene matches: 7. CDR1 SGHNT and CDR2 YENEEA come from the germline V gene. The CDR3 loop is CASSYQGLAGEDEQFF. DNA of the CDR3: TGTGCCAGCAGCTATCAGGGACTAGCGGGAGAGGATGAGCAGTTCTTC.

CDR3 DNA: TGTGCCAGCAGAGGACAGGGGGACGACACCGGGGAGCTGTTTTTT. Amino acids: CASRGQGDDTGELFF. This chain links TRBV6-6 with TRBJ2-2; 10 bases fit TRBD1. Germline V gives CDR1 MNHNY, CDR2 SVGAGI (reference sequence). Trimming took 6 bases from V and 3 from J; bases not matched to a gene: 4. This CDR3 contains 15 residues.

This rearrangement joins TRBV5-6 to TRBJ2-1, with a weak D call TRBD1 (6 bases). The germline V gene has CDR1 SGHDT and CDR2 YYEEEE. Trimming removed 0 bases at V and 4 bases at J, with 8 bases between. This CDR3 spans 14 amino acids. Here the CDR3 reads CASSLDRVYNEQFF. In DNA, the CDR3 is TGTGCCAGCAGCTTGGACAGGGTATACAATGAGCAGTTCTTC.

The chain recombines TRBV20-1 with TRBJ2-2; a weak D match, TRBD2 (5 bases). Germline V gene lookup returns CDR1 DFQATT and CDR2 SNEGSKA (reference sequence). With 7 bases removed from V and 7 bases from J, the gap between germline ends came to 7 bases. The CDR3 is 10 residues long. The CDR3 spells CSVGDGELFF. Here the CDR3 DNA reads TGCAGTGTGGGAGACGGGGAGCTGTTTTTT.

V is TRBV7-9 and J is TRBJ1-1; unclear D gene. Trimming removed 5 bases at V and 3 bases at J, with 4 bases between. Per germline, CDR1 SEHNR and CDR2 FQNEAQ (reference sequence). The CDR3 runs 11 residues. CDR3 sequence (DNA): TGTGCCAGCAGCCGGGACACTGAAGCTTTCTTT. Translation: CASSRDTEAFF.

This clone occurred once. This chain connects TRBV6-5 to TRBJ1-3; weak D call: TRBD1 (6 bases). This CDR3 is 16 amino acids long. The V gene's germline CDR1 is MNHEY and CDR2 SVGAGI. Trimming removed 0 bases from V and 4 bases from J, with 13 bases in between. The CDR3 loop reads CASSYSSDSRGNTIYF. As DNA, the CDR3 is TGTGCCAGCAGTTACTCATCGGACAGTAGGGGAAACACCATATATTTT.

This rearrangement joins TRBV28 to TRBJ2-5; 9 nucleotides match TRBD1. CDR3 length: 14 residues. In germline, CDR1 is MDHEN, CDR2 SYDVKM. V lost 5 bases, J lost 4 bases, and 5 bases stayed unmatched. The CDR3 sequence is CASSTLGQGETQYF. In DNA form, the CDR3 reads TGTGCCAGCAGTACCTTGGGACAGGGAGAGACCCAGTACTTC.

This clone was found a few times. At one of its ends the junction is not consistent with the germline gene, which may arise from a read error. The V and J genes are TRBV6-4 and TRBJ2-2; tentative D call: TRBD2 (5 bases). Germline V gene lookup returns CDR1 MRHNA and CDR2 SNTAGT. The CDR3 consists of 14 residues. CDR3 coding DNA: TGTGCCCGCAGTGACCCAGCGGACACCGGGGAGCTGTTTTTT. It specifies CARSDPADTGELFF.

This chain uses TRBV6-5 with TRBJ2-7, with 7 nucleotides matching TRBD2. The V and J ends lost 2 bases and 1 base, in that order; junction bases with no gene match: 8. CDR1 is MNHEY, CDR2 SVGAGI, per germline. This CDR3 contains 16 residues. The CDR3 is CASSYDSSGPSYEQYF. CDR3 nucleotides: TGTGCCAGCAGTTACGATTCTAGCGGCCCTTCCTACGAGCAGTACTTC.

The CDR3 bases are TGTGCCAGCCAAAGACAGGGAAGCTCCTACAATGAGCAGTTCTTC. It yields the protein CASQRQGSSYNEQFF. The chain joins TRBV6-1 to TRBJ2-1; 7 positions agree with TRBD1. The V gene's germline CDR1 is MNHNS and CDR2 SASEGT. The CDR3 consists of 15 residues. With V trimmed by 8 bases and J by 0 bases, 7 bases remained unmatched.

This chain connects TRBV6-5 to TRBJ2-7; TRBD1 is a possible D gene (8 bases). The germline V gene encodes CDR1 MNHEY and CDR2 SVGAGI. The ends were cut back, 2 bases at V and 2 bases at J, with 13 bases in the middle. The CDR3 runs 15 residues. The DNA for the CDR3 is TGTGCCAGCAGTTACGACAGGGGAGGGCCCTACGAGCAGTACTTC. Its protein is CASSYDRGGPYEQYF.

Only a few counts were recorded for this clone. The chain has TRBV7-9 and TRBJ2-7, with D unclear. The CDR3 sequence is 13 residues long. V lost 5 bases and J 6 bases, leaving 14 bases between the germline ends. Germline-derived CDR1 and CDR2 are SEHNR and FQNEAQ (reference sequence). Here the CDR3 DNA reads TGTGCCAGCAGCCGAGATGCGTTGGTCGAGCAGTACTTC. It specifies CASSRDALVEQYF. Supplemented by reference TRBV7-9 and TRBJ2-7, the full variable domain reads DTGVSQNPRHKITKRGQNVTFRCDPISEHNRLYWYRQTLGQGPEFLTYFQNEAQLEKSRLLSDRFSAERPKGSFSTLEIQRTEQGDSAMYLCASSRDALVEQYFGPGTRLTVT.

The chain has TRBV11-2 and TRBJ1-2; D is unresolved. Germline lookup yields CDR1 SGHAT and CDR2 FQNNGV. V lost 1 base and J 4 bases, leaving 10 bases between the germline ends. The CDR3 has 14 residues. CDR3 amino acids: CASSLALEGYGYTF. The CDR3 DNA follows: TGTGCCAGCAGCTTAGCACTCGAGGGCTATGGCTACACCTTC.

J is TRBJ1-2 and V is TRBV9, with unresolved D. The germline V gene has CDR1 SGDLS and CDR2 YYNGEE. CDR3 length: 13 residues. Trimming cost V 0 bases and J 6 bases, with 9 bases left between them. This CDR3 reads CASSVGRKDGYTF. CDR3 nucleotide sequence: TGTGCCAGCAGCGTAGGCAGGAAAGATGGCTACACCTTC. The full variable domain, in which reference TRBV9 and TRBJ1-2 provide the parts outside the CDR3, is DSGVTQTPKHLITATGQRVTLRCSPRSGDLSVYWYQQSLDQGLQFLIQYYNGEERAKGNILERFSAQQFPDLHSELNLSSLELGDSALYFCASSVGRKDGYTFGSGTRLTVV.